This TCR beta chain is from a study of blood T cells in healthy people across ages. Germline CDR1 is DFQATT and CDR2 is SNEGSKA (reference sequence). The CDR3 runs 15 residues. J lost 4 bases, V lost 5 bases, and 11 bases had no gene match. This clonotype was picked up a small number of times. A sample-barcoded 5' primer and a J-beta primer mix were used in a second PCR of roughly 6 to 11 cycles. TCRdb fed the 5' RACE reads into MiXCR, producing one record per CDR3 protein. The profile shows about 570,000 distinct CDR3 sequences, about 26% of them singletons. Sequencing was done on a sample of blood. The sequence came from a woman in her sixties or seventies in good health. This chain links TRBV20-1 with TRBJ2-5; the match to TRBD2 covers 9 bases. DNA for the CDR3: TGCAGTGCTCGGGCAAGCGGGGGGCCAGGAGAGACCCAGTACTTC. Translation: CSARASGGPGETQYF.